This T cell receptor (beta chain) was recovered during a study of cytotoxic CD8 clonotypes in ibrutinib-treated CLL. Study-level background: Following a median about eleven months of treatment, with a range of 6 to 36, response samples were taken.

The V gene's germline CDR1 is SGHVS and CDR2 FNYEAQ. There are 14 residues in the CDR3. J gave up 3 bases and V 5 bases, and 4 bases lay outside the gene matches. Method: immunoSEQ multiplex PCR; TCRdb's copy keeps in-frame clones and lacks some. Of 30,000 or so clones in the sample, 57% were seen once. The receptor comes from a human donor with chronic lymphocytic leukemia. Material: PBMCs, obtained before ibrutinib treatment. The rearrangement joins TRBV7-6 to TRBJ1-3; 7 bases are a match to TRBD1. This CDR3 reads CASSRGGFGNTIYF. Here the CDR3 DNA reads TGTGCCAGCAGCCGAGGGGGCTTTGGAAACACCATATATTTT.